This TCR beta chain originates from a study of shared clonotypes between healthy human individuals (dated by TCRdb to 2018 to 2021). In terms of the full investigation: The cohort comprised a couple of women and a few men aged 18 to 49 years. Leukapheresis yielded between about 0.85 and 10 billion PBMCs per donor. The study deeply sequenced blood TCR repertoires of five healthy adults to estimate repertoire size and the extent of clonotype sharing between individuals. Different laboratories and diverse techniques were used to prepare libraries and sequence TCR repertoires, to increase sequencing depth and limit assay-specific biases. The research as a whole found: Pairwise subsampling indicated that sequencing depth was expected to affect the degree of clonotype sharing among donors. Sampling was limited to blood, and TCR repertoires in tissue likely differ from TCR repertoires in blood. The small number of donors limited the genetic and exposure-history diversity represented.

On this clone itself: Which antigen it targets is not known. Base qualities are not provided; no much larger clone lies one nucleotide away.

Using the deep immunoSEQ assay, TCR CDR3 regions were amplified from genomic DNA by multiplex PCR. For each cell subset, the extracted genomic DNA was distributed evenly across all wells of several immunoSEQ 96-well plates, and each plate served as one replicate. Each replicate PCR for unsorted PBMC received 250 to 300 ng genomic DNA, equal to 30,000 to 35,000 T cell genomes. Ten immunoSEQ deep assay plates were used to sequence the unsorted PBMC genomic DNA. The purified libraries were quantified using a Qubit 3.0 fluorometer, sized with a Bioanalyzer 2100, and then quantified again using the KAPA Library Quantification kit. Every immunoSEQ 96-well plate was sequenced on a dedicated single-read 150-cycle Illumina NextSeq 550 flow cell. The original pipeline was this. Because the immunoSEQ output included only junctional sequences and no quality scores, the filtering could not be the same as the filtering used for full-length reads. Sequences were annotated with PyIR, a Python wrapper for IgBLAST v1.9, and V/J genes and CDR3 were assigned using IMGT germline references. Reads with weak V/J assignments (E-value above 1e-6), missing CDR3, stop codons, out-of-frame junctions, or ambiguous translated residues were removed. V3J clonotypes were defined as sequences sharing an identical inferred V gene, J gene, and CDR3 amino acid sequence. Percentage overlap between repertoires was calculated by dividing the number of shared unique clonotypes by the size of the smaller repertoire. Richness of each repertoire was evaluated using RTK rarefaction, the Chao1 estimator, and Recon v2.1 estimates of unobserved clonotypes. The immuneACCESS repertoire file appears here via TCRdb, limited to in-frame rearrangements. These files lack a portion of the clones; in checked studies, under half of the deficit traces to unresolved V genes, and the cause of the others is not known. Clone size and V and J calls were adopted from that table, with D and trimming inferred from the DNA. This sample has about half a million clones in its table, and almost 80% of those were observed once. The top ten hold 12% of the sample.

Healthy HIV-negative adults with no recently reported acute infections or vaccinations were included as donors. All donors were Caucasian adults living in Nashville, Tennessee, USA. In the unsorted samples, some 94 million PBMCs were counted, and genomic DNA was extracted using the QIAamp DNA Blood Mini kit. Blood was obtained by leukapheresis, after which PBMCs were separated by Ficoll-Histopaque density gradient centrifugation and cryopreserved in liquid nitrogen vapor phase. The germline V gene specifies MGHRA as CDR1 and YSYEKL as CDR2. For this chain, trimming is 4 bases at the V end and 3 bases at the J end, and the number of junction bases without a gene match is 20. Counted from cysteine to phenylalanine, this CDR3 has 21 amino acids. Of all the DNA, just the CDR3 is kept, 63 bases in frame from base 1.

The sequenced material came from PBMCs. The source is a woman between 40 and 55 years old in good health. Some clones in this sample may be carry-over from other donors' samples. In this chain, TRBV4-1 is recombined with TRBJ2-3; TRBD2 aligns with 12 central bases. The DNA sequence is TGCGCCAGCAGCCGCCTAGCGGGAGGGCCGAAAGTCCACCACGGTACAGATACGCAGTATTTT. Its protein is CASSRLAGGPKVHHGTDTQYF.